The subject of this entry is one T cell receptor beta chain. The target antigen is unknown. The sample is drawn from a study of cytomegalovirus exposure and HLA in healthy donors. The PCR was carried out with 60 Vbeta primers and 13 Jbeta primers. Using immunoSEQ multiplex PCR, the repertoire was profiled, and TCRdb retains in-frame clones only, with some absent. The table shows fewer than 150,000 clones, with roughly 15% occurring only once. General observations from the study: The study carried out a later analysis of TCR beta sequences. It associated approximately 17,000 of them with specific HLA alleles at a false discovery rate of 0.05.

The CDR3 extends over 15 amino acids. The germline V gene has CDR1 LGHNA and CDR2 YSLEER. J lost 3 bases, V lost 2 bases, and 4 bases had no gene match. The receptor comes from a woman younger than 35 in good health and CMV-seronegative. The sample comprised PBMCs. The chain recombines TRBV4-3 with TRBJ1-1; TRBD1 matches 9 bases. The CDR3 DNA is TGCGCCAGCAGCCAACTACAGGGGGCGGACACTGAAGCTTTCTTT. Its protein is CASSQLQGADTEAFF.